Sequencing of this T cell receptor (beta chain) was carried out in a study of cytomegalovirus exposure and HLA in healthy donors. This PCR relied on a set of 60 Vbeta primers and 13 Jbeta primers. Assay used: immunoSEQ multiplex PCR; TCRdb lists only in-frame clones, some missing. This repertoire shows under 65,000 clones, approximately 80% found once; its top ten account for about 3.1%. With respect to this clone: At one end the junction does not follow the germline gene, possibly because of a read error.

The CDR3 consists of 12 residues. Per the germline V gene, CDR1 is SGHTA and CDR2 is FQGTGA. Donors in the study were healthy people who gave bone marrow. What was sequenced was PBMCs. This TCR was sampled from a man over 45 in good health and CMV-seronegative. The rearrangement links TRBV7-3 to TRBJ1-1; D is uncertain. This CDR3 reads CSSSLYGGEAFF. The CDR3, as DNA: TGTTCCAGCAGCTTATATGGAGGGGAAGCTTTCTTT.